The entry below describes one T cell receptor beta chain. The CDR3 is 16 amino acids. V lost 3 bases and J lost 6, with 18 bases in between. Germline values: CDR1 KGHSH, CDR2 LQKENI. The sample originates from a study of T cell changes during pregnancy in multiple sclerosis. This table comes from immunoSEQ multiplex PCR, and its TCRdb copy is limited to in-frame clones, with some not included. Among 79,000 or so clones listed, around 93% were seen once. Sequencing was performed on peripheral blood, taken in the first trimester of pregnancy. The rearrangement joins TRBV18 to TRBJ1-3; D is uncertain. This receptor was taken from a female donor in good health, enrolled as a control in a pregnancy study. CDR3: CASSPRYGGLENTIYF. The CDR3 DNA follows: TGTGCCAGCTCACCCCGCTACGGAGGGTTGGAAAACACCATATATTTT.